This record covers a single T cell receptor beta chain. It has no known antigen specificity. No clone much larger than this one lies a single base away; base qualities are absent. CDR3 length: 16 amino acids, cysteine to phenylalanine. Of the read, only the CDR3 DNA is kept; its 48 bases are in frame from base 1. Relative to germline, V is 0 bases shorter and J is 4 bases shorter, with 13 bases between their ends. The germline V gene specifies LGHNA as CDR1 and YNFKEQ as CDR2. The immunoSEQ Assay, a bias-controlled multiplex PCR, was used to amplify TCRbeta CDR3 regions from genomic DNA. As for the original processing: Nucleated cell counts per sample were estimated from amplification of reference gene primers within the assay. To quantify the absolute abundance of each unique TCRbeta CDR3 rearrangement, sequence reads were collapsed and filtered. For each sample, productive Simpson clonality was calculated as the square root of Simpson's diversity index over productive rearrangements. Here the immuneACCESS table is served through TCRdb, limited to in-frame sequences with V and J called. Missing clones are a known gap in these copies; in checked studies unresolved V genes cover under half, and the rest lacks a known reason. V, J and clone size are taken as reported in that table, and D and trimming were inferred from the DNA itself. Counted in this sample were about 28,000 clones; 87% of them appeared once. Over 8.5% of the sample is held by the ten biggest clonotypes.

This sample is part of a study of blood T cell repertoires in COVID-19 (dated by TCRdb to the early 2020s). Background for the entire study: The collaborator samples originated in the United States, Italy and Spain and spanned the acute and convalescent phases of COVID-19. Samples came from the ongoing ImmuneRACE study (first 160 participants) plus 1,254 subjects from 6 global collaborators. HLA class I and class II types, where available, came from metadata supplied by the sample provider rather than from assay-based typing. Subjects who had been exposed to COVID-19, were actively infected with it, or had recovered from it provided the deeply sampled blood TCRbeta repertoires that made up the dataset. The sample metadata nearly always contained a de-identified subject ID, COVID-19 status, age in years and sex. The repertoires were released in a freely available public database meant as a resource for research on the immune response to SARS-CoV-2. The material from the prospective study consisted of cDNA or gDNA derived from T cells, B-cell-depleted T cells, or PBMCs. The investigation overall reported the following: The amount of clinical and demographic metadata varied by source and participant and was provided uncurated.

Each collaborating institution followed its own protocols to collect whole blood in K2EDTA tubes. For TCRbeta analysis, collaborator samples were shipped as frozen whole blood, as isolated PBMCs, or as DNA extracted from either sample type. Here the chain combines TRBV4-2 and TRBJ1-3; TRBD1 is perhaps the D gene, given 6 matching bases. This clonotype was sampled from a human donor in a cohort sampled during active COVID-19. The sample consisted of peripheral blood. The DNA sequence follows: TGTGCCAGCAGCCAAGATCTGAGGGGGTCAGGAAACACCATATATTTT. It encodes CASSQDLRGSGNTIYF.